These 29 T cell receptor beta chains were all obtained from the same sample, sequenced in a study of chemoradiotherapy in HPV16-positive cancers (dated by TCRdb to 2022 to 2024). Library method: the immunoSEQ multiplex PCR assay. In TCRdb, the immuneACCESS table is reduced to in-frame sequences with V and J assigned. These tables do not hold every clone; where another copy was compared, an unresolved V gene accounts for under half, and the others remain unexplained. The sample includes fewer than 15,000 clones, with around two thirds observed a single time. Over 15% of the sample rests with the top ten. Sampling was done from a patient who underwent chemoradiotherapy. These receptors were collected from a human donor with HPV-associated anogenital cancer.

The chain uses TRBV27 and TRBJ1-6; D perhaps matches TRBD1 (5 bases). Germline V gene lookup returns CDR1 MNHEY and CDR2 SMNVEV (reference sequence). This CDR3 spans 15 amino acids. Trimming stripped 4 bases from V and 4 bases from J, with 11 bases between. This chain's CDR3 is CASSYRQTYNSPLHF. The CDR3 DNA reads TGTGCCAGCAGTTACCGACAGACTTATAATTCACCCCTCCACTTT.

The chain links TRBV21-1 to TRBJ1-3; TRBD1, the D gene given by the table, was not confirmed from the DNA. TRBV21-1 is given as a pseudogene. The CDR3 is made up of 19 amino acids. CDR3 sequence: CASSTRDRLTPRSGNTIYF. The CDR3 bases are TGTGCCAGCAGCACTAGGGACAGGCTGACCCCGCGCTCTGGAAACACCATATATTTT.

In this sample, this clone turned up a few times. The genes are TRBV4-3 and TRBJ2-1, with 8 positions matching TRBD1. V trimming: 0 bases; J trimming: 5 bases; junction bases outside the gene matches: 6. CDR1 is LGHNA and CDR2 is YSLEER in the germline V gene. This CDR3 comprises 16 residues. CDR3 amino acids: CASSQDRTGKHNEQFF. The CDR3 bases are TGCGCCAGCAGCCAAGATAGGACAGGGAAGCACAATGAGCAGTTCTTC.

This clone turned up a few times. This chain links TRBV19 with TRBJ1-1; tentative D call: TRBD1 (5 bases). This CDR3 is built from 15 residues. V was trimmed by 4 bases and J by 0 bases, leaving 12 bases between them. The germline V gene has CDR1 LNHDA and CDR2 SQIVND (reference sequence). The CDR3 sequence: CASSRQWQLNTEAFF. The CDR3 DNA is TGTGCCAGTAGTAGACAGTGGCAGTTGAACACTGAAGCTTTCTTT.

Comment on this clone: One end of the junction is discordant with germline, which a read error may explain. The rearrangement uses TRBV4-1 and TRBJ2-7; D gene uncertain. Germline V gives CDR1 MGHRA, CDR2 YSYEKL. The CDR3 length is 16 residues. The CDR3 protein is CASSQVDLVSSYKQYF. The CDR3 bases are TGCGCCAGCAGCCAAGTCGATCTGGTAAGCTCCTACAAGCAGTACTTC.

This chain links TRBV30 with TRBJ2-1; 12 bases line up with TRBD2. Germline assignment: CDR1 GTSNPN and CDR2 SVGIG (reference sequence). The CDR3 consists of 16 residues. The V segment lost 0 bases and the J segment 5 bases; nucleotides outside the gene matches: 5. CDR3 loop: CAWSVLASGRDNEQFF. Here the CDR3 DNA reads TGTGCCTGGAGTGTATTAGCTAGCGGGAGGGACAATGAGCAGTTCTTC.

This clone has more than one count but fewer than ten. The rearrangement joins TRBV5-1 to TRBJ1-4, with a weak D call TRBD1 (5 bases). Germline assignment: CDR1 SGHRS and CDR2 YFSETQ. The V gene lost 4 bases and the J gene lost 3 bases, with 10 bases spanning the gap. The CDR3 loop spans 14 amino acids. In DNA, the CDR3 is TGCGCCAGCAGCCCAGTGGGACCTAATGAAAAACTGTTTTTT. Amino acid sequence: CASSPVGPNEKLFF.

In this sample, this clone turned up a few times. The chain recombines TRBV6-4 with TRBJ2-3; tentatively, D is TRBD1 (6 bases). The CDR3 is 16 amino acids. V lost 1 base to trimming and J lost 3 bases, with 14 bases between them. The germline CDR1 and CDR2 sequences are MRHNA and SNTAGT. The CDR3 sequence: CASSDWDTSGTDTQYF. CDR3 bases: TGTGCCAGCAGTGACTGGGACACCTCTGGGACAGATACGCAGTATTTT.

The chain joins TRBV5-6 to TRBJ1-2; a weak D match, TRBD1 (6 bases). Trimming pared 0 bases from V and 7 bases from J, leaving 10 bases between. The CDR3 runs 13 residues. In germline, CDR1 is SGHDT, CDR2 YYEEEE. The CDR3 DNA reads TGTGCCAGCAGCTTGGACAGGGACGGTGGCTACACCTTC. Encoded protein: CASSLDRDGGYTF.

The rearrangement uses TRBV4-3 and TRBJ2-1, with TRBD2 matching 8 bases. J lost 0 bases, V lost 1 base, and 8 bases had no gene match. Germline loops: CDR1 LGHNA, CDR2 YSLEER. The CDR3 contains 18 residues. CDR3 sequence: CASSQGLIAGSSYNEQFF. CDR3 in DNA: TGCGCCAGCAGCCAAGGGCTCATAGCGGGGAGCTCCTACAATGAGCAGTTCTTC.

This chain joins TRBV7-2 and TRBJ1-5; D gene unclear. The CDR3 runs 13 residues. The V gene lost 0 bases and the J gene lost 4 bases, with 4 bases spanning the gap. Germline V gene sequence: CDR1 SGHTA, CDR2 FQGNSA. The CDR3 region is CASSLAKNQPQHF. Written as DNA, the CDR3 is TGTGCCAGCAGCTTAGCGAAGAATCAGCCCCAGCATTTT.

This chain joins TRBV5-1 and TRBJ2-3; D may be TRBD1 (7 bases). The CDR3 sequence is 15 residues long. The V gene lost 0 bases and the J gene lost 4 bases, with 12 bases spanning the gap. CDR1 and CDR2 from the germline V gene are SGHRS and YFSETQ. CDR3 region: CASSLEGRGADTQYF. Written as DNA, the CDR3 is TGCGCCAGCAGCTTGGAGGGCAGGGGGGCAGATACGCAGTATTTT.

Only a few counts were recorded for this clone. J is TRBJ1-1 and V is TRBV27; 7 positions match TRBD1. Trimming at V came to 8 bases and at J to 2 bases, leaving 14 bases not matched to a gene. Germline V lookup: CDR1 MNHEY, CDR2 SMNVEV (reference sequence). The CDR3 is made up of 16 amino acids. CDR3 residues: CASGRGGRMGNTEAFF. CDR3 DNA sequence: TGTGCCAGCGGTCGAGGGGGCAGGATGGGAAACACTGAAGCTTTCTTT.

J is TRBJ2-5 and V is TRBV28; D is undetermined. CDR1 MDHEN and CDR2 SYDVKM come from the germline V gene. Trimming shortened V by 10 bases and J by 3 bases, and 9 bases separated the two germline ends. The length of the CDR3 is 11 residues. The CDR3 region is CATLDEETQYF. CDR3 bases: TGTGCCACCTTGGACGAAGAGACCCAGTACTTC.

The V gene is TRBV15, the J gene TRBJ1-2; D remains ambiguous. V lost 5 bases to trimming and J lost 2 bases, with 12 bases between them. Germline V CDR1 and CDR2: LNHNV, YYDKDF (reference sequence). The length of the CDR3 is 14 residues. The CDR3 nucleotides read TGTGCCACCAGCTCCGGGATACTCAACTATGGCTACACCTTC. This translates into CATSSGILNYGYTF.

The V and J genes are TRBV19 and TRBJ1-5; D is uncertain. V lost 8 bases, J lost 1 base, and 9 bases lay in between. The CDR3 totals 13 residues. Per germline, CDR1 LNHDA and CDR2 SQIVND (reference sequence). The CDR3 DNA sequence: TGTGCCAGTCGGGGAGGAAGCAATCAGCCCCAGCATTTT. Translation gives CASRGGSNQPQHF.

In its sample, this clone ranks as medium-sized (0.01 to 0.1%). The chain combines TRBV4-1 with TRBJ2-1, with no clear D. This CDR3 contains 12 residues. CDR1 is MGHRA and CDR2 is YSYEKL in the germline V gene. Trimming stripped 1 base from V and 7 bases from J, with 5 bases between. CDR3 DNA sequence: TGCGCCAGCAGCCAAGCGGAGAATGAGCAGTTCTTC. The encoded protein is CASSQAENEQFF.

The V call is TRBV7-8, the J call TRBJ1-2, with D tentatively TRBD1 (6 bases). The length of the CDR3 is 13 residues. Germline V CDR1 and CDR2: SGHVS, FQNEAQ. The V gene lost 3 bases and the J gene lost 7 bases, with 12 bases spanning the gap. CDR3 sequence: CASSLEDSGGYTF. CDR3 DNA: TGTGCCAGCAGCTTGGAGGACAGTGGTGGCTACACCTTC. The variable domain in full, with the rest retrieved from reference TRBV7-8 and TRBJ1-2, is GAGVSQSPRYKVAKRGQDVALRCDPISGHVSLFWYQQALGQGPEFLTYFQNEAQLDKSGLPSDRFFAERPEGSVSTLKIQRTQQEDSAVYLCASSLEDSGGYTFGSGTRLTVV.

The rearrangement links TRBV29-1 to TRBJ2-3, with D possibly TRBD2 on 6 matching bases. Germline-derived CDR1 and CDR2 are SQVTM and ANQGSEA. The CDR3 contains 12 residues. The ends were cut back, 8 bases at V and 4 bases at J, with 13 bases in the middle. CDR3 in DNA: TGCAGCACCGAACTAGCTCCAGATACGCAGTATTTT. The encoded protein is CSTELAPDTQYF.

This clone came up once. CDR3 DNA sequence: TGTGCCACCAGCAGAGAACCTGTTTTCCAAGAGACCCAGTACTTC. Translating gives CATSREPVFQETQYF. The chain employs TRBV15 and TRBJ2-5, with unresolved D. Germline V gives CDR1 LNHNV, CDR2 YYDKDF (reference sequence). This CDR3 is 15 amino acids long. The V and J ends lost 0 bases and 1 base respectively, with 9 bases between them.

J is TRBJ2-1 and V is TRBV11-2; D may be TRBD1 (6 bases). V lost 2 bases to trimming and J lost 10 bases, with 9 bases between them. The CDR3 length is 12 residues. Per germline, CDR1 SGHAT and CDR2 FQNNGV. The CDR3: CASSLRTGEQFF. The CDR3 DNA is TGTGCCAGCAGCTTACGAACAGGGGAGCAGTTCTTC.

This clone was observed a handful of times. This chain joins TRBV28 and TRBJ1-1; D may be TRBD1 (5 bases). Germline CDR1 reads MDHEN; CDR2 reads SYDVKM. The CDR3 consists of 15 residues. V lost 5 bases, J lost 5 bases, and 18 bases lay in between. The CDR3 here is CASSRRQGSETEAFF. CDR3 sequence (DNA): TGTGCCAGCAGTCGACGCCAGGGTAGTGAAACTGAAGCTTTCTTT.

The J gene is TRBJ1-2, the V gene TRBV28, with 9 nucleotides matching TRBD1. J gave up 6 bases and V 2 bases, and 7 bases lay outside the gene matches. This CDR3 comprises 15 residues. Germline V lookup: CDR1 MDHEN, CDR2 SYDVKM. The CDR3: CASSLEEDRGHGYTF. CDR3 DNA sequence: TGTGCCAGCAGTTTAGAGGAGGACAGGGGTCATGGCTACACCTTC.

The chain joins TRBV19 to TRBJ2-7, with D hard to call. CDR3 length equals 15 residues. The V end lost 5 bases, the J end lost 0 bases, and 14 bases lay between the germline ends. CDR1 is LNHDA, CDR2 SQIVND, per germline (reference sequence). CDR3 nucleotides: TGTGCCAGTAGTGTCCGGGTCCTGAGCTCCTACGAGCAGTACTTC. Protein sequence: CASSVRVLSSYEQYF.

This clone was found a few times. The chain uses TRBV5-4 and TRBJ2-7, with TRBD2 identical over 8 bases. From germline, CDR1 is SGHNT and CDR2 YYREEE (reference sequence). Trimming took 4 bases from V and 6 from J; bases not matched to a gene: 15. The CDR3 is 16 residues long. Here the CDR3 reads CASSPGRAGVGLEQYF. CDR3 DNA: TGTGCCAGCAGCCCTGGCCGAGCGGGAGTAGGGCTCGAGCAGTACTTC. The full variable domain, its missing parts supplied by reference TRBV5-4 and TRBJ2-7, is ETGVTQSPTHLIKTRGQQVTLRCSSQSGHNTVSWYQQALGQGPQFIFQYYREEENGRGNFPPRFSGLQFPNYSSELNVNALELDDSALYLCASSPGRAGVGLEQYFGPGTRLTVT.

This rearrangement joins TRBV11-2 to TRBJ2-7; maybe TRBD2 (6 bases). Looked up from germline, CDR1 is SGHAT and CDR2 is FQNNGV. Trimming removed 1 base at V and 6 bases at J, with 10 bases between. The CDR3 is 13 residues long. This chain's CDR3 is CASSLVGGVEQYF. Here the CDR3 DNA reads TGTGCCAGCAGCTTAGTCGGCGGGGTCGAGCAGTACTTC.

V usage is TRBV6-6 and J usage is TRBJ2-3, with 9 bases lining up with TRBD1. Trimming at V came to 3 bases and at J to 8 bases, leaving 3 bases not matched to a gene. This CDR3 contains 13 residues. Germline CDR1 reads MNHNY; CDR2 reads SVGAGI (reference sequence). The CDR3 spells CASSYTGGPTQYF. CDR3 coding DNA: TGTGCCAGCAGTTATACAGGGGGCCCTACGCAGTATTTT.

The genes are TRBV21-1 and TRBJ2-2; no DNA check was done on the table's D call, TRBD2. TRBV21-1 is an annotated pseudogene. The CDR3 is made up of 13 amino acids. As DNA, the CDR3 is TGTGCCAGCAGCGCACTAGCCGCCGGGGAGCTGTTTTTT. This codes for CASSALAAGELFF.

The chain carries TRBV15 and TRBJ1-2, with D tentatively TRBD1 (5 bases). The V and J ends lost 4 bases and 4 bases respectively, with 10 bases between them. Per the germline V gene, CDR1 is LNHNV and CDR2 is YYDKDF (reference sequence). This CDR3 region has 13 residues. The CDR3 nucleotides read TGTGCCACCAGCAAGGGACGGATCTATGGCTACACCTTC. It encodes CATSKGRIYGYTF. Full variable domain (outside the CDR3, taken from reference TRBV15 and TRBJ1-2): DAMVIQNPRYQVTQFGKPVTLSCSQTLNHNVMYWYQQKSSQAPKLLFHYYDKDFNNEADTPDNFQSRRPNTSFCFLDIRSPGLGDTAMYLCATSKGRIYGYTFGSGTRLTVV.